The clone carrying this T cell receptor (beta chain) has just one count. Losses at the gene ends were 2 bases for V and 5 bases for J; bases not matched to a gene: 6. This CDR3 has 15 residues. The germline V gene has CDR1 MNHEY and CDR2 SMNVEV (reference sequence). This specimen comes from a study of T cell changes during pregnancy in multiple sclerosis. The protocol was immunoSEQ multiplex PCR, while the TCRdb copy is restricted to in-frame clones and leaves out a portion. The data show some 100,000 clones, more than 80% seen once. The sample was peripheral blood, taken in the second trimester of pregnancy. V usage is TRBV27 and J usage is TRBJ1-1; 9 nucleotides match TRBD1. The TCR originated in a female donor with multiple sclerosis, enrolled in a pregnancy study. In DNA form, the CDR3 reads TGTGCCAGCAGTTTACGGACAGGGGTGGAGACTGAAGCTTTCTTT. Translation: CASSLRTGVETEAFF.